These T cell receptor beta chains were read from a single sample in a study of cytomegalovirus exposure and HLA in healthy donors. Profiling relied on immunoSEQ multiplex PCR, and the TCRdb table lists in-frame clones only, not all of them. This table holds about 140,000 clones, about 79% found once. Sequences were obtained from PBMCs. Receptors originate from a man between 35 and 55 years old in good health and CMV-seropositive. CDR3s include the opening cysteine and the closing phenylalanine or tryptophan. Fields, in order: J gene, clone size, V gene, D gene, CDR3 protein, CDR3 DNA. A D gene is named only where the DNA matches it firmly. Not all rows give a size; the values are once, few, many and, for expanded clones, a class.

j_call: TRBJ1-6
clone_size: few
v_call: TRBV2
d_call: TRBD1
cdr3_aa: CASSEGTGFPPLHF
cdr3_nt: TGTGCCAGCAGTGAAGGGACAGGTTTTCCACCCCTCCACTTT

j_call: TRBJ1-6
clone_size: -
v_call: TRBV30
d_call: -
cdr3_aa: CAWSGLTYNSPLHF
cdr3_nt: TGTGCCTGGAGTGGACTCACTTATAATTCACCCCTCCACTTT

j_call: TRBJ2-5
clone_size: -
v_call: TRBV7-7
d_call: -
cdr3_aa: CASSPLQETQYF
cdr3_nt: TGTGCCAGCAGCCCCCTCCAAGAGACCCAGTACTTC

j_call: TRBJ1-2
clone_size: -
v_call: TRBV9
d_call: -
cdr3_aa: CASTSTEPWSYGYTF
cdr3_nt: TGTGCCAGCACCTCGACGGAACCCTGGAGCTATGGCTACACCTTC

j_call: TRBJ2-6
clone_size: few
v_call: TRBV5-1
d_call: -
cdr3_aa: CASSLYREGLNSGANVLTF
cdr3_nt: TGCGCCAGCAGCTTGTACAGGGAGGGTCTTAACTCTGGGGCCAACGTCCTGACTTTC

j_call: TRBJ2-7
clone_size: -
v_call: TRBV30
d_call: -
cdr3_aa: CAWSVTYEQYF
cdr3_nt: TGTGCCTGGAGCGTTACCTACGAGCAGTACTTC

j_call: TRBJ2-1
clone_size: -
v_call: TRBV2
d_call: TRBD2
cdr3_aa: CASSGAGGSYNEQFF
cdr3_nt: TGTGCCAGCAGTGGAGCGGGAGGTTCCTACAATGAGCAGTTCTTC

j_call: TRBJ1-2
clone_size: -
v_call: TRBV13
d_call: TRBD1
cdr3_aa: CASSLSLQGSSYGYTF
cdr3_nt: TGTGCCAGCAGCTTATCCTTACAGGGGTCTTCCTATGGCTACACCTTC

j_call: TRBJ2-2
clone_size: -
v_call: TRBV4-1
d_call: TRBD2
cdr3_aa: CASSRTGTSGRWYTGELFF
cdr3_nt: TGCGCCAGCAGCCGGACCGGGACTAGCGGGAGGTGGTACACCGGGGAGCTGTTTTTT

j_call: TRBJ2-3
clone_size: -
v_call: TRBV4-1
d_call: -
cdr3_aa: CASSHVRRTRTDTQYF
cdr3_nt: TGCGCCAGCAGCCATGTTCGACGGACTCGCACAGATACGCAGTATTTT

j_call: TRBJ1-5
clone_size: -
v_call: TRBV6-5
d_call: -
cdr3_aa: CASSVDSVNQPQHF
cdr3_nt: TGTGCCAGCAGTGTCGACAGCGTCAATCAGCCCCAGCATTTT

j_call: TRBJ2-3
clone_size: -
v_call: TRBV5-6
d_call: TRBD2
cdr3_aa: CASSLAGGESTDTQYF
cdr3_nt: TGTGCCAGCAGCTTGGCCGGGGGGGAGAGCACAGATACGCAGTATTTT

j_call: TRBJ1-2
clone_size: -
v_call: TRBV6-6
d_call: -
cdr3_aa: CASSYPDSFNYGYTF
cdr3_nt: TGTGCCAGCAGTTACCCGGACAGCTTCAACTATGGCTACACCTTC

j_call: TRBJ2-1
clone_size: few
v_call: TRBV5-6
d_call: TRBD2
cdr3_aa: CASSLAERGGREQFF
cdr3_nt: TGTGCCAGCAGCTTGGCCGAGCGGGGGGGCCGTGAGCAGTTCTTC

j_call: TRBJ2-7
clone_size: once
v_call: TRBV4-2
d_call: TRBD2
cdr3_aa: CASSPGVGTSGTYEQYF
cdr3_nt: TGTGCCAGCAGCCCGGGGGTTGGCACTAGCGGCACCTACGAGCAGTACTTC

j_call: TRBJ2-7
clone_size: -
v_call: TRBV7-8
d_call: -
cdr3_aa: CSCKLEPAYEQYF
cdr3_nt: TGTTCTTGCAAGCTGGAGCCGGCATACGAGCAGTACTTC

j_call: TRBJ1-1
clone_size: -
v_call: TRBV7-9
d_call: TRBD1
cdr3_aa: CASSRTGVNTEAFF
cdr3_nt: TGTGCCAGCAGCCGGACAGGGGTGAACACTGAAGCTTTCTTT

j_call: TRBJ1-2
clone_size: -
v_call: TRBV30
d_call: -
cdr3_aa: CAWSPMDRGVGRYGYTF
cdr3_nt: TGCGCCTGGAGTCCGATGGACAGAGGTGTGGGCCGCTATGGCTACACCTTC

j_call: TRBJ2-1
clone_size: -
v_call: TRBV10-1
d_call: -
cdr3_aa: CASSDYSQRGYNEQFF
cdr3_nt: TGCGCCAGCAGTGATTACTCCCAAAGGGGATACAATGAGCAGTTCTTC

j_call: TRBJ2-3
clone_size: few
v_call: TRBV5-1
d_call: TRBD2
cdr3_aa: CASRISGTGTDTQYF
cdr3_nt: TGCGCCAGCCGAATAAGCGGGACTGGCACAGATACGCAGTATTTT

j_call: TRBJ2-7
clone_size: -
v_call: TRBV2
d_call: TRBD1
cdr3_aa: CASIGTGGGEQYF
cdr3_nt: TGTGCCAGTATCGGAACAGGGGGCGGCGAGCAGTACTTC

j_call: TRBJ1-1
clone_size: -
v_call: TRBV6-5
d_call: TRBD1
cdr3_aa: CASSYAGTAGTEAFF
cdr3_nt: TGTGCCAGCAGTTACGCCGGGACAGCGGGCACTGAAGCTTTCTTT

j_call: TRBJ2-7
clone_size: -
v_call: TRBV30
d_call: TRBD2
cdr3_aa: CAWGLGYEQYF
cdr3_nt: TGTGCCTGGGGACTAGGGTACGAGCAGTACTTC

j_call: TRBJ2-1
clone_size: -
v_call: TRBV10-2
d_call: TRBD2
cdr3_aa: CASSEWGLAGVSSYNEQFF
cdr3_nt: TGCGCCAGCAGTGAGTGGGGACTAGCGGGGGTTAGCTCCTACAATGAGCAGTTCTTC